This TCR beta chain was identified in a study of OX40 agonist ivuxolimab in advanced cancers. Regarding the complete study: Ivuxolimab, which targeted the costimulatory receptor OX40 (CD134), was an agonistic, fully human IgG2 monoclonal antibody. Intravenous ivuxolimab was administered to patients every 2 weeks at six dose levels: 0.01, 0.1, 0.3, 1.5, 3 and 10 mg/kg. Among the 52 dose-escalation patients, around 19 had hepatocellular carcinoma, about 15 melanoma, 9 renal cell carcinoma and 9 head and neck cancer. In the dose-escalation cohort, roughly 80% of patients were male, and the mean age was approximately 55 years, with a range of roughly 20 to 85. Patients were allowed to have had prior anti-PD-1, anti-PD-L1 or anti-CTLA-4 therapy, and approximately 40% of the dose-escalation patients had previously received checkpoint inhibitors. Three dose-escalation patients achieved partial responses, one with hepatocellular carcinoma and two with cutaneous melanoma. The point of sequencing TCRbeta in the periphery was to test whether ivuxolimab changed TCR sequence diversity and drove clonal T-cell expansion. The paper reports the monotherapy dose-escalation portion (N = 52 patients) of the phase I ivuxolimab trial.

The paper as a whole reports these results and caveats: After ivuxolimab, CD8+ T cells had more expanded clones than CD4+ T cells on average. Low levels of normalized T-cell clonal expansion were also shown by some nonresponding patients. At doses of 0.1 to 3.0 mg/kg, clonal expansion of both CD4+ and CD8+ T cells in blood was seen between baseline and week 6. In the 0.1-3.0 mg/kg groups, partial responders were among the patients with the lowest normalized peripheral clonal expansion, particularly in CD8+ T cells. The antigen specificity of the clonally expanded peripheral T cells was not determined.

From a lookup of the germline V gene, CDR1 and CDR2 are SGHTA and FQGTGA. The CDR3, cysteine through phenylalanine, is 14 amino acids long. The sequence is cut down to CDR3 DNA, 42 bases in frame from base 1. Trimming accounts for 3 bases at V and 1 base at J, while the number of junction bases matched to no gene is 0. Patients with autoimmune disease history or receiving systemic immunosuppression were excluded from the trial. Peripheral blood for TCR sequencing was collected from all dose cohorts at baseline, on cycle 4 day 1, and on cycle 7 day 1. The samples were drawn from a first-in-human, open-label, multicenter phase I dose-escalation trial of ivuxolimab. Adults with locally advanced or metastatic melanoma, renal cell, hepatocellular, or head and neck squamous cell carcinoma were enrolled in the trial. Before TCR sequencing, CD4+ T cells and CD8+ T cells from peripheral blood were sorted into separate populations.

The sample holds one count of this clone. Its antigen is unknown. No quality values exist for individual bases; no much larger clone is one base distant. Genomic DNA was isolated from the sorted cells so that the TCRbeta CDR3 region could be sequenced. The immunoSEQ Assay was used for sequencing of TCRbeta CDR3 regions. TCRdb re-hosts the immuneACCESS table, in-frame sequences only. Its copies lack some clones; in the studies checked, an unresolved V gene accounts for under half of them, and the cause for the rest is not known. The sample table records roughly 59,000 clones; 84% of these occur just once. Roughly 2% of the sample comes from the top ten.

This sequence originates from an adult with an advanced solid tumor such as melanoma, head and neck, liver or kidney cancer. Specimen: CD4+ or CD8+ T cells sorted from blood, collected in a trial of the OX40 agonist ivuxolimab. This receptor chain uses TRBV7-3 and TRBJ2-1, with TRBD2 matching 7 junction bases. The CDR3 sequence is CASSFGGSYNEQFF. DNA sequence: TGTGCCAGCAGCTTCGGGGGGTCCTACAATGAGCAGTTCTTC.